A single sample gave rise to the 22 T cell receptor beta chains below, sequenced in a study of immune heterogeneity within non-small cell lung tumors. Samples each supplied around 600 ng of bulk tumor genomic DNA as template. Primary tumors were biopsied several times each, far apart, intraoperatively. The cohort was untreated, with newly diagnosed non-small cell lung cancer undergoing curative surgery. TCR beta CDR3 was amplified by multiplex PCR using 32 V and 13 J primers. TCRdb recomputed calls from the multiplex PCR reads with MiXCR, one row per CDR3 protein. Of 5,000 to 7,000 distinct CDR3 sequences listed, approximately 23% are singletons. The source material was lung tumor tissue. The receptors shown here come from a man aged 70-80 years with non-small cell lung cancer.

This clonotype was counted at least ten times. This chain joins TRBV7-9 and TRBJ2-1; D perhaps matches TRBD2 (5 bases). This CDR3 is built from 15 residues. Germline lookup yields CDR1 SEHNR and CDR2 FQNEAQ (reference sequence). V was shortened by 1 base and J by 7 bases, with 14 bases between the two germline ends. CDR3 sequence reads: CASSLGEVAQNEQFF. CDR3 DNA sequence: TGTGCCAGCAGCTTAGGTGAGGTAGCGCAGAATGAGCAGTTCTTC. Full variable domain (remainder filled in from reference TRBV7-9 and TRBJ2-1): DTGVSQNPRHKITKRGQNVTFRCDPISEHNRLYWYRQTLGQGPEFLTYFQNEAQLEKSRLLSDRFSAERPKGSFSTLEIQRTEQGDSAMYLCASSLGEVAQNEQFFGPGTRLTVL.

Details on this clonotype: One base away lies a much larger clone, so this may be a sequencing read error. The V call is TRBV29-1, the J call TRBJ2-3; 11 bases agree with TRBD2. The CDR3 totals 15 residues. Germline V CDR1 and CDR2: SQVTM, ANQGSEA. After removal of 4 bases from V and 10 bases from J, the junction contained 13 bases not matched to a gene. The CDR3 nucleotides are TGCAGCGTTGTAGAGTTAGCTAGCGGGAGGCAAGCGCAGTATTTT. This sequence encodes CSVVELASGRQAQYF.

A few counts support this clonotype. This rearrangement joins TRBV5-4 to TRBJ2-1, with D unclear. The CDR3 runs 16 residues. Trimming stripped 1 base from V and 3 bases from J, with 14 bases between. Germline assignment: CDR1 SGHNT and CDR2 YYREEE (reference sequence). The CDR3 DNA reads TGTGCCAGCAGCTTGTATTTAGGGCGGATCTACAATGAGCAGTTCTTC. Encoded protein: CASSLYLGRIYNEQFF. The whole variable domain, remainder taken from reference TRBV5-4 and TRBJ2-1, is ETGVTQSPTHLIKTRGQQVTLRCSSQSGHNTVSWYQQALGQGPQFIFQYYREEENGRGNFPPRFSGLQFPNYSSELNVNALELDDSALYLCASSLYLGRIYNEQFFGPGTRLTVL.

This clonotype was counted at least ten times. The CDR3 nucleotides read TGTGCCAGTTCGACAGTTAGCACAGATACGCAGTATTTT. This encodes CASSTVSTDTQYF. The J gene is TRBJ2-3, the V gene TRBV19; the D gene is possibly TRBD1 (5 bases). Trimming took 8 bases from V and 0 from J, leaving 9 bases between them. Germline assignment: CDR1 LNHDA and CDR2 SQIVND (reference sequence). The length of the CDR3 is 13 residues.

By frequency in the sample, this clonotype is medium-sized (0.01 to 0.1%). The chain couples TRBV7-6 to TRBJ1-3; TRBD1 matches at 9 bases. V lost 4 bases, J lost 1 base, and 14 bases stayed unmatched. There are 19 residues in the CDR3. The germline V gene has CDR1 SGHVS and CDR2 FNYEAQ. In nucleotides, the CDR3 is TGTGCCAGCAGCTCGCCTTTGACGACAGGGGGAAAATCTGGAAACACCATATATTTT. It translates to CASSSPLTTGGKSGNTIYF.

This clonotype is medium-sized (0.01 to 0.1%) by share. The chain couples TRBV6-1 to TRBJ2-1; 7 bases match TRBD2. The CDR3 covers 14 residues. V was clipped by 8 bases and J by 5 bases; unmatched bases: 9. Germline V gene sequence: CDR1 MNHNS, CDR2 SASEGT. This CDR3 is CASRLSSGNNEQFF. DNA for the CDR3: TGTGCCAGCCGGCTGTCTAGCGGTAACAATGAGCAGTTCTTC.

Of note for this clonotype: Being one base from a much bigger clone, this may be a read error. This sequence joins TRBV5-5 and TRBJ1-4; D unresolved. V was cut by 2 bases and J by 4 bases, with 9 bases left in between. Germline assignment: CDR1 SGHKS and CDR2 YYEKEE (reference sequence). The CDR3 is 14 amino acids. Here the CDR3 DNA reads TGTGCCAGCAGCTTTGTCAGCGGTAATGAAAAACTGTTTTTT. Its protein product is CASSFVSGNEKLFF. Variable domain in full (rest from reference TRBV5-5 and TRBJ1-4): DAGVTQSPTHLIKTRGQQVTLRCSPISGHKSVSWYQQVLGQGPQFIFQYYEKEERGRGNFPDRFSARQFPNYSSELNVNALLLGDSALYLCASSFVSGNEKLFFGSGTQLSVL.

By sample fraction, this clonotype is medium-sized (0.01 to 0.1%). The chain has TRBV5-1 and TRBJ1-2, with 7 nucleotides matching TRBD1. Germline V gene data show CDR1 as SGHRS and CDR2 as YFSETQ. V lost 0 bases and J lost 5; bases outside the gene matches: 7. The CDR3 runs to 15 residues. In DNA form, the CDR3 reads TGCGCCAGCAGCTTGGACCCCGGGACAGCTTATGGCTACACCTTC. Amino acid sequence: CASSLDPGTAYGYTF.

By share, this clonotype ranks as medium-sized. The gene calls are TRBV9 and TRBJ1-6; 7 positions match TRBD1. V was pared by 4 bases and J by 8 bases, with 3 bases of the junction left unmatched. CDR3 length: 13 amino acids. The germline CDR1 and CDR2 sequences are SGDLS and YYNGEE. CDR3 protein: CASSLQGDSPLHF. The DNA for the CDR3 is TGTGCCAGCAGCCTCCAGGGGGATTCACCCCTCCACTTT.

This clonotype is labeled as medium-sized. This sequence joins TRBV27 and TRBJ2-7, with D maybe TRBD1 (6 bases). Germline V CDR1 and CDR2: MNHEY, SMNVEV (reference sequence). V lost 4 bases to trimming and J lost 3 bases, with 16 bases between them. The CDR3 length is 15 residues. The CDR3 here is CASSSIWVRGYEQYF. CDR3 in DNA: TGTGCCAGCAGTTCAATCTGGGTCAGGGGCTACGAGCAGTACTTC.

Comment on this clonotype: A read error may be the cause here, since a much bigger clone is one base away. The V call is TRBV11-2, the J call TRBJ2-6, with a possible D match to TRBD1 (6 bases). Germline V lookup: CDR1 SGHAT, CDR2 FQNNGV. CDR3 length: 16 amino acids. CDR3 coding DNA: TGTGCCAGCAGCTTAAATTTGGATTTGGGGGCCGACGTCCTGACTTTC. Its protein product is CASSLNLDLGADVLTF.

By sample share, this clonotype is medium-sized. J is TRBJ1-2 and V is TRBV30; the D gene is possibly TRBD1 (5 bases). Trimming stripped 0 bases from V and 2 bases from J, with 10 bases between. CDR1 is GTSNPN and CDR2 is SVGIG in the germline V gene (reference sequence). The CDR3 is made up of 14 amino acids. The CDR3 region is CAWSVRAGNYGYTF. In DNA form, the CDR3 reads TGTGCCTGGAGTGTACGGGCAGGGAACTATGGCTACACCTTC.

This chain joins TRBV11-2 and TRBJ2-2; D remains unclear. The germline CDR1 and CDR2 sequences are SGHAT and FQNNGV. Trimming took 1 base from V and 4 from J, leaving 10 bases between them. The CDR3 is made up of 15 amino acids. Written as DNA, the CDR3 is TGTGCCAGCAGCTTAGTTAGGATAAGCACCGGGGAGCTGTTTTTT. Protein sequence: CASSLVRISTGELFF.

Sample share makes this clonotype medium-sized (0.01 to 0.1%). CDR3 residues: CASSLQGESYEQYF. Here the CDR3 DNA reads TGTGCCAGCAGCTTGCAAGGGGAATCCTACGAGCAGTACTTC. The chain uses TRBV7-2 and TRBJ2-7; D possibly corresponds to TRBD1 (5 bases). CDR3 length equals 14 residues. CDR1 is SGHTA, CDR2 FQGNSA, per germline. The V and J ends lost 3 bases and 1 base respectively, with 10 bases between them.

By frequency in the sample, this clonotype is medium-sized. The CDR3 nucleotides are TGTGCCAGCAGCCAAGGGAGGACTAGCGGCTACAATGAGCAGTTCTTC. Its translation is CASSQGRTSGYNEQFF. The V gene is TRBV3-1, the J gene TRBJ2-1, with 10 bases fitting TRBD2. The V gene end was trimmed by 1 base and the J gene end by 3 bases; junction bases not matched to a gene: 3. This CDR3 has 16 amino acids. Germline V gives CDR1 LGHDT, CDR2 YNNKEL (reference sequence).

This clonotype is medium-sized (0.01 to 0.1%) within its sample. The V gene is TRBV6-2 or TRBV6-3, the J gene TRBJ1-5; D ambiguous. The length of the CDR3 is 16 residues. Deletions cut 5 bases from V and 3 bases from J, with 17 bases between. Germline V gives CDR1 MNHEY, CDR2 SVGEGT. The CDR3 coding sequence is TGTGCCAGCAGTCCTCCTCTGAGACGTGACAATCAGCCCCAGCATTTT. Translation: CASSPPLRRDNQPQHF.

This clonotype is large within its sample. The chain combines TRBV19 with TRBJ2-1, with TRBD2 matching 7 bases. The CDR3 spans 15 residues. V lost 7 bases, J lost 7 bases, and 13 bases stayed unmatched. Germline CDR1 and CDR2: LNHDA and SQIVND (reference sequence). The CDR3 sequence: CASKVAGVFSNEQFF. The CDR3 nucleotides are TGTGCCAGTAAGGTCGCGGGAGTTTTCTCAAATGAGCAGTTCTTC.

The chain has TRBV14 and TRBJ2-3; no clear D gene. The CDR3 runs to 13 residues. Germline V gene data show CDR1 as SGHDN and CDR2 as FVKESK. The V and J ends lost 4 bases and 3 bases respectively, with 8 bases between them. CDR3 bases: TGTGCCAGCAGCCTGACAAGGACAGATACGCAGTATTTT. It codes for CASSLTRTDTQYF. The variable domain in full, completed from reference TRBV14 and TRBJ2-3, reads EAGVTQFPSHSVIEKGQTVTLRCDPISGHDNLYWYRRVMGKEIKFLLHFVKESKQDESGMPNNRFLAERTGGTYSTLKVQPAELEDSGVYFCASSLTRTDTQYFGPGTRLTVL.

By share, this clonotype counts as medium-sized. V usage is TRBV20-1 and J usage is TRBJ2-7; 7 bases agree with TRBD1. CDR3 length: 17 amino acids. Germline CDR1 is DFQATT and CDR2 is SNEGSKA (reference sequence). The trim removed 4 bases at V and 0 bases at J, leaving 15 bases unmatched. This CDR3 reads CSAKRGFGQADSYEQYF. CDR3 nucleotides: TGCAGTGCTAAGAGGGGGTTCGGACAGGCCGACTCCTACGAGCAGTACTTC.

V gene TRBV5-6 combines with J gene TRBJ2-1; D is uncertain. The germline CDR1 and CDR2 sequences are SGHDT and YYEEEE. This CDR3 is built from 14 residues. Trimming removed 0 bases at V and 6 bases at J, with 10 bases between. The CDR3, as DNA: TGTGCCAGCAGCTTGGCCGGTGCTATCAATGAGCAGTTCTTC. Protein sequence: CASSLAGAINEQFF.

This clonotype is medium-sized. The rearrangement uses TRBV4-2 and TRBJ1-3; D gene unclear. Trimming stripped 3 bases from V and 8 bases from J, with 14 bases between. The CDR3 length is 14 residues. Looked up from germline, CDR1 is LGHNA and CDR2 is YNFKEQ. The CDR3: CASSHASLIDTIYF. The CDR3 region has the DNA TGTGCCAGCAGCCATGCATCCCTTATAGACACCATATATTTT.

Only a few counts were recorded for this clonotype. This chain joins TRBV11-2 and TRBJ2-5, with unresolved D. Trimming left V 5 bases short and J 5 bases short, with 18 bases between. Germline CDR1 and CDR2: SGHAT and FQNNGV. The CDR3 is 15 residues long. The CDR3 region is CASSLGVGKRETQYF. In nucleotides, the CDR3 is TGTGCCAGCAGCCTAGGAGTTGGTAAACGGGAGACCCAGTACTTC.